The 11 T cell receptor beta chains below come from one sample, sequenced in a study of cytomegalovirus exposure and HLA in healthy donors. The PCR used 60 Vbeta and 13 Jbeta primers. Assay used: immunoSEQ multiplex PCR; TCRdb lists only in-frame clones, some missing. The table records 150,000 or so clones, approximately 84% of them present only once. The source material was PBMCs. Every receptor here comes from a woman aged 40 to 50 in good health and CMV-seropositive.

The chain couples TRBV5-1 to TRBJ2-5; 10 nucleotides agree with TRBD1. The J call could be wrong; TRBJ2-7 is a better fit for the DNA end. CDR3 size: 16 residues. The germline CDR1 and CDR2 sequences are SGHRS and YFSETQ. The CDR3 region has the DNA TGCGCCAGCAGCGCGGGCCCGGGACAGGGGACCTACGAGCAGTACTTC. Its translation: CASSAGPGQGTYEQYF.

V usage is TRBV5-4 and J usage is TRBJ2-7, with a possible D match to TRBD1 (6 bases). In germline, CDR1 is SGHNT, CDR2 YYREEE (reference sequence). The ends were cut back, 4 bases at V and 5 bases at J, with 13 bases in the middle. The CDR3 extends over 13 amino acids. For the CDR3, the DNA is TGTGCCAGCAGCCGTACAGGGTATAACGAGCAGTACTTC. Translated, it gives CASSRTGYNEQYF.

The chain combines TRBV19 with TRBJ1-2; D remains ambiguous. Germline V lookup: CDR1 LNHDA, CDR2 SQIVND (reference sequence). CDR3 length equals 13 residues. Trimming removed 2 bases at V and 8 bases at J, with 12 bases between. CDR3 bases: TGTGCCAGTAGTATACGGGGTCGAGCCGGCTACACCTTC. Its protein product is CASSIRGRAGYTF. The full variable domain, rest sourced from reference TRBV19 and TRBJ1-2, is DGGITQSPKYLFRKEGQNVTLSCEQNLNHDAMYWYRQDPGQGLRLIYYSQIVNDFQKGDIAEGYSVSREKKESFPLTVTSAQKNPTAFYLCASSIRGRAGYTFGSGTRLTVV.

The chain carries TRBV7-8 and TRBJ1-5; tentatively, D is TRBD1 (5 bases). Looked up from germline, CDR1 is SGHVS and CDR2 is FQNEAQ. This CDR3 spans 17 amino acids. V was clipped by 5 bases and J by 2 bases, with 19 bases between them. In DNA form, the CDR3 reads TGTGCCAGCAGCCCCCGCTTGTCGGGGGTCGGCAATCAGCCCCAGCATTTT. Residues: CASSPRLSGVGNQPQHF.

J is TRBJ2-7 and V is TRBV11-2, with 8 bases matching TRBD1. With V trimmed by 4 bases and J by 0 bases, 2 bases remained unmatched. Germline V CDR1 and CDR2: SGHAT, FQNNGV. This CDR3 contains 14 residues. CDR3 residues: CASSSDRVSYEQYF. DNA for the CDR3: TGTGCCAGCAGCTCGGACAGGGTCTCCTACGAGCAGTACTTC.

This clone appeared once. One junction end does not reproduce the germline sequence, and a read error may be involved. The chain is built from TRBV7-9 and TRBJ2-2; no clear D gene. The CDR3 consists of 11 residues. Per the germline V gene, CDR1 is SEHNR and CDR2 is FQNEAQ (reference sequence). The CDR3 sequence is CSSSFYGELFF. Here the CDR3 DNA reads TGTTCCAGCAGCTTTTACGGGGAGCTGTTTTTT. The full variable domain, in which reference TRBV7-9 and TRBJ2-2 provide the parts outside the CDR3, is DTGVSQNPRHKITKRGQNVTFRCDPISEHNRLYWYRQTLGQGPEFLTYFQNEAQLEKSRLLSDRFSAERPKGSFSTLEIQRTEQGDSAMYLCSSSFYGELFFGEGSRLTVL.

This clone showed up just a few times. V gene TRBV29-1 combines with J gene TRBJ1-6, with 8 bases identical to TRBD1. Germline-derived CDR1 and CDR2 are SQVTM and ANQGSEA. The CDR3 consists of 14 residues. V shed 6 bases, J shed 7 bases, and the junction held 8 bases outside the gene matches. CDR3 sequence reads: CSVALTGDNSPLHF. The CDR3 coding sequence is TGCAGCGTAGCCCTGACAGGGGACAATTCACCCCTCCACTTT. Using reference TRBV29-1 and TRBJ1-6 for the parts outside the CDR3, the full variable domain is SAVISQKPSRDICQRGTSLTIQCQVDSQVTMMFWYRQQPGQSLTLIATANQGSEATYESGFVIDKFPISRPNLTFSTLTVSNMSPEDSSIYLCSVALTGDNSPLHFGNGTRLTVT.

This clone occurred once. The J gene is TRBJ2-2, the V gene TRBV10-1, with a weak D call TRBD1 (6 bases). Trimming removed 6 bases at V and 4 bases at J, with 15 bases between. The CDR3 runs 15 residues. Germline CDR1 WNHNN, CDR2 SYGVQD (reference sequence). The CDR3 protein is CASSGSQGPTGELFF. The CDR3 bases are TGCGCCAGCAGCGGCAGCCAGGGGCCCACCGGGGAGCTGTTTTTT.

This clone has more than one count but fewer than ten. The chain has TRBV19 and TRBJ1-5; TRBD1 matches at 8 bases. This CDR3 contains 16 residues. Trimming at V came to 5 bases and at J to 2 bases, leaving 8 bases not matched to a gene. Germline values: CDR1 LNHDA, CDR2 SQIVND (reference sequence). As DNA, the CDR3 is TGTGCCAGTAGTCAGGGGGCGTTTCGTGGCAATCAGCCCCAGCATTTT. It encodes CASSQGAFRGNQPQHF.

The rearrangement joins TRBV25-1 to TRBJ2-3; 14 positions match TRBD2. J was trimmed by 9 bases and V by 8 bases; bases with no gene match: 7. From germline, CDR1 is MGHDK and CDR2 SYGVNS. The CDR3 is 14 residues long. This chain's CDR3 is CASHPGLAGATQYF. The CDR3 region has the DNA TGTGCCAGCCACCCGGGACTAGCGGGGGCCACGCAGTATTTT.

The genes are TRBV6-6 and TRBJ1-5, with 7 bases identical to TRBD1. Germline V CDR1 and CDR2: MNHNY, SVGAGI (reference sequence). CDR3 length: 14 residues. With 6 bases clipped from V and 5 bases from J, the junction kept 7 bases outside the gene matches. CDR3 in DNA: TGTGCCAGCAGAGTTGGACAGGACCATCAGCCCCAGCATTTT. It is translated as CASRVGQDHQPQHF.